Listed below are T cell receptor beta chains from one sample, sequenced in a study of cytomegalovirus exposure and HLA in healthy donors. The data were produced by immunoSEQ multiplex PCR, yet TCRdb's version contains in-frame clones alone and is incomplete. The sample records about 140,000 clones, 75% to 80% being singletons. Specimen: PBMCs. The receptors shown here come from a woman in her thirties in good health and CMV-seronegative. The CDR3 runs from the conserved cysteine through the conserved F or W. Each record gives: D gene, J gene, clone size, V gene, CDR3 protein, CDR3 DNA. The D gene is left open where the match is weak. Clone size is stated in some rows and not others, as once, few, many or a class when expanded.

TRBD1,TRBJ2-7,-,TRBV5-8,CASSFYDRGKYEQYF,TGTGCCAGCAGCTTTTATGACAGGGGAAAGTACGAGCAGTACTTC
-,TRBJ1-6,-,TRBV5-1,CASSSNAASGNSPLHF,TGCGCCAGCAGCTCAAACGCAGCTAGTGGAAATTCACCCCTCCACTTT
-,TRBJ1-2,few,TRBV7-9,CASSPLGLYGYTF,TGTGCCAGCAGCCCACTTGGGCTGTATGGCTACACCTTC
TRBD1,TRBJ1-2,once,TRBV11-2,CASGQGVVYGYTF,TGTGCCAGCGGACAGGGGGTCGTCTATGGCTACACCTTC
TRBD1,TRBJ1-1,-,TRBV30,CATQREQGKAFF,TGTGCCACGCAACGTGAACAGGGGAAGGCTTTCTTT
-,TRBJ1-4,-,TRBV5-5,CASSLTEKLFF,TGTGCCAGCAGCTTGACAGAGAAACTGTTTTTT
-,TRBJ1-2,-,TRBV7-2,CASSYTNYGYTF,TGTGCCAGCAGCTACACTAACTATGGCTACACCTTC
-,TRBJ1-1,-,TRBV5-6,CASSLGIREAFF,TGTGCCAGCAGCTTGGGCATCCGGGAAGCTTTCTTT
-,TRBJ1-5,-,TRBV5-5,CASSLVGFGNQPQHF,TGTGCCAGCAGCTTGGTCGGGTTTGGCAATCAGCCCCAGCATTTT
TRBD1,TRBJ1-4,-,TRBV6-1,CASSPLGQVNEKLFF,TGTGCCAGCAGCCCCCTAGGACAGGTTAATGAAAAACTGTTTTTT
-,TRBJ2-3,few,TRBV5-5,CASSLVKLDTQYF,TGTGCCAGCAGCTTAGTTAAACTAGATACGCAGTATTTT
-,TRBJ2-3,few,TRBV9,CASSVSDPDTQYF,TGTGCCAGCAGCGTTAGCGATCCAGATACGCAGTATTTT
TRBD1,TRBJ1-5,-,TRBV4-2,CASSQGDGTGHQPQHF,TGTGCCAGCAGCCAAGGCGACGGGACAGGGCATCAGCCCCAGCATTTT
TRBD2,TRBJ2-7,-,TRBV19,CASRTRGTDEQYF,TGTGCCAGTAGAACGCGGGGGACCGACGAGCAGTACTTC
-,TRBJ1-2,-,TRBV5-6,CASSPDRSFYGYTF,TGTGCCAGCAGCCCCGACAGGAGCTTCTATGGCTACACCTTC
TRBD1,TRBJ2-2,-,TRBV7-2,CASSLGRDRSPLRELFF,TGTGCCAGCAGCTTAGGGCGGGACAGGAGCCCCCTTCGTGAGCTGTTTTTT
-,TRBJ1-5,-,TRBV4-1,CASSQVSDRPNQPQHF,TGCGCCAGCAGCCAAGTTTCAGACAGACCTAATCAGCCCCAGCATTTT
TRBD1,TRBJ2-3,-,TRBV4-1,CASSQGRQGPSTDTQYF,TGCGCCAGCAGCCAAGGGAGACAGGGGCCTAGCACAGATACGCAGTATTTT
TRBD1,TRBJ2-2,-,TRBV7-7,CASRGTGNTGELFF,TGTGCTAGCAGGGGGACAGGGAACACCGGGGAGCTGTTTTTT
-,TRBJ2-5,-,TRBV9,CASSVGGQEQETQYF,TGTGCCAGCAGCGTAGGGGGGCAGGAGCAAGAGACCCAGTACTTC
-,TRBJ1-1,-,TRBV30,CACGHFGEAFF,TGTGCCTGTGGACACTTCGGTGAAGCTTTCTTT
TRBD2,TRBJ2-5,-,TRBV5-1,CASSSSTGTKETQYF,TGCGCCAGCAGCTCTTCTACCGGGACTAAAGAGACCCAGTACTTC
-,TRBJ1-4,-,TRBV27,CATGQTTNEKLFF,TGTGCCACCGGACAGACTACTAATGAAAAACTGTTTTTT
-,TRBJ1-1,once,TRBV5-5,CASSWRSGQVNTEAFF,TGTGCCAGCAGTTGGCGATCTGGACAAGTGAACACTGAAGCTTTCTTT
TRBD2,TRBJ2-1,-,TRBV11-2,CASSFSGGHNEQFF,TGTGCCAGCAGCTTCTCGGGGGGACACAATGAGCAGTTCTTC
TRBD2,TRBJ2-2,-,TRBV10-3,CAISGLAGGPLPGELFF,TGTGCCATCAGTGGACTAGCGGGGGGGCCTCTCCCCGGGGAGCTGTTTTTT
-,TRBJ2-5,-,TRBV14,CASSQRQAQETQYF,TGTGCCAGCAGCCAACGGCAGGCCCAAGAGACCCAGTACTTC
-,TRBJ1-4,few,TRBV2,CASSRGFETNEKLFF,TGTGCCAGCAGCAGGGGCTTTGAGACTAATGAAAAACTGTTTTTT
-,TRBJ1-2,-,TRBV5-4,CASSLDSYGYTF,TGTGCCAGCAGCTTGGACAGCTATGGCTACACCTTC
-,TRBJ1-4,-,TRBV5-1,CASSLSRGSNEKLFF,TGCGCCAGCAGCCTGTCGAGAGGGTCGAATGAAAAACTGTTTTTT
TRBD2,TRBJ2-7,once,TRBV7-2,CASTVTSGVGSYEQYF,TGTGCCAGCACGGTGACTAGCGGGGTGGGCTCCTACGAGCAGTACTTC
TRBD1,TRBJ1-3,-,TRBV6-5,CASSYGQGRTGNTIYF,TGTGCCAGCAGTTACGGACAGGGCAGAACAGGAAACACCATATATTTT
-,TRBJ1-4,-,TRBV29-1,CSVGSSNEKLFF,TGCAGCGTTGGCAGTTCAAATGAAAAACTGTTTTTT
-,TRBJ2-7,-,TRBV7-9,CASGGTRSYEQYF,TGTGCCTCAGGAGGGACCCGTTCCTACGAGCAGTACTTC